These 5 T cell receptor beta chains were sequenced from one sample in a study of T cells in Graves' hyperthyroidism and ophthalmopathy. RNA transcripts yielded amplified TCR beta CDR3 regions. HTBI primers drove first-round RT-PCR of the TCR CDR3. Each CDR3 protein is one row after TCRdb ran MiXCR on the multiplex PCR reads. This table holds 610,000 or so distinct CDR3 sequences, around 45% found once. What was sequenced was peripheral blood or thyroid tissue (not recorded which). The receptor set was obtained from a woman in her late teens or twenties with Graves' hyperthyroidism.

The chain employs TRBV6-1 and TRBJ2-2; 10 positions match TRBD2. J was trimmed by 4 bases and V by 7 bases; bases with no gene match: 9. The CDR3 spans 16 residues. From germline, CDR1 is MNHNS and CDR2 SASEGT. In DNA form, the CDR3 reads TGTGCCAGCACCCCCCCGCTAGCGGGAGTCACCGGGGAGCTGTTTTTT. It codes for CASTPPLAGVTGELFF.

The chain has TRBV20-1 and TRBJ1-3; D unclear. The germline V gene encodes CDR1 DFQATT and CDR2 SNEGSKA (reference sequence). The V end lost 6 bases, the J end lost 9 bases, and 12 bases lay between the germline ends. The CDR3 totals 11 residues. In DNA, the CDR3 is TGCAGTGCCCTGTGGGGAGGCACCATATATTTT. It yields the protein CSALWGGTIYF.

V usage is TRBV29-1 and J usage is TRBJ2-6; D is possibly TRBD1 or TRBD2 (6 bases each). CDR3 length: 17 amino acids. V shed 3 bases and J shed 3 bases, with 18 bases lying between them. Germline assignment: CDR1 SQVTM and CDR2 ANQGSEA. The CDR3 sequence: CSVDTGNGSYGANVLTF. The CDR3 coding sequence is TGCAGCGTTGACACAGGGAACGGGAGTTATGGGGCCAACGTCCTGACTTTC.

This chain uses TRBV13 with TRBJ2-3; TRBD2 is a possible D gene (6 bases). This CDR3 region has 15 residues. The ends were cut back, 2 bases at V and 2 bases at J, with 11 bases in the middle. The germline V gene has CDR1 PRHDT and CDR2 FYEKMQ (reference sequence). The CDR3 reads CASSLLVDYTDTQYF. The CDR3 region has the DNA TGTGCCAGCAGCTTACTTGTGGACTACACAGATACGCAGTATTTT.

This clonotype appeared once. A much larger clone lies one base from this, so it may be a read error. J is TRBJ2-7 and V is TRBV7-2; D gene ambiguous. Germline CDR1 SGHTA, CDR2 FQGNSA. The CDR3 length is 14 residues. CDR3 loop: CASSPRTGGNEQHF. CDR3 DNA sequence: TGTGCCAGCAGTCCCAGGACGGGTGGCAACGAGCAGCACTTC.